This TCR beta chain was observed in a study of CD8 T cells in Susac syndrome (dated by TCRdb to between 2018 and 2021). As for the study more broadly: Of the Susac syndrome patients who were sequenced, under ten were in clinical remission while roughly six had clinically active disease. The study used repertoire sequencing to test whether antigen drove CD8+ T cell activation and differentiation in Susac syndrome. Susac syndrome patients were therapy-naive, on corticosteroids (some also receiving IVIg), or on IVIg alone at blood withdrawal. Here is what the overall study found, with its caveats: In the CD4+ T cell repertoire of Susac syndrome patients, clonal expansion was not detected. The study acknowledged that relatively few individuals were included in the TCR sequencing and HLA analysis.

Points on this clonotype: It lacks a known antigen. Per-nucleotide qualities are absent, and no much larger clonotype sits a single base away.

RNA was extracted with the RNeasy kit and roughly 0.5 to 1 ug was reverse transcribed using random hexamers. The immunoSEQ multiplex PCR assay, covering 54 Vbeta and 13 Jbeta segments, was used to amplify TCR beta CDR3 regions. PCR amplification bias was corrected using a synthetic template baseline for primer optimization and computational correction. For the original study's pipeline: Reads were annotated to V, D and J genes per IMGT and analyzed with immunoSEQ Analyzer, keeping only productive sequences. To calculate clonality, Shannon entropy was normalized by log2 of the number of productive unique sequences and then subtracted from one. For each patient and control, public and private clones were evaluated among the 100 most prevalent clones. A clone was defined as Susac-specific if it was absent from the healthy and MS cohorts, from around 960 published viral clones and from other ImmuneACCESS disease sequences. In TCRdb, the public reads were trimmed at Q25 with fastp and aligned with MiXCR, with productive beta chains retained. Records with the same CDR3 protein are collapsed into one entry carrying the most frequent genes and DNA. It is TCRdb's table, rather than the study itself, that gives the V and J calls and clone size. In this sample the table shows around 150,000 distinct CDR3 sequences, 95% of which occur a single time. The ten top clones hold roughly 0.14% of the sample.

High-throughput TCR beta sequencing profiled peripheral blood CD8+ and CD4+ T cells from healthy donors, Susac syndrome patients and multiple sclerosis patients. The Susac syndrome patients fulfilled recently defined diagnostic criteria for definite or probable disease. Bulk CD8+ and CD4+ T cells were purified by magnetic negative isolation, whereas CD8+ TEMRA cells were enriched by FACS. Blood was drawn into EDTA tubes, processed within 24 hours, and PBMCs were isolated by density gradient centrifugation. PBMCs intended for TCR sequencing were frozen in liquid nitrogen and were later thawed in a 37 degrees C water bath. The sorted or isolated CD4+, CD8+ and CD8+ TEMRA cells had a purity of 90% or higher. The clonotype originates from a human donor with Susac syndrome. Sequences were obtained from CD4+ T cells from PBMCs.

The CDR3 loop reads CASSHSGRAYNEQFF. The sequenced DNA is TGTGCCAGCAGCCATAGCGGGAGGGCCTACAATGAGCAGTTCTTC. The rearrangement combines TRBV7-8 with TRBJ2-1; the central 11 bases match TRBD2. The CDR3 goes from the cysteine to the phenylalanine over 15 residues. Just the 45-base CDR3 DNA is kept, in frame starting at base 1. V has 5 bases trimmed and J has 2 bases trimmed; junction bases matching no gene number 2. CDR1 and CDR2, looked up from the germline V gene, are SGHVS and FQNEAQ. The CDR3, completed at both ends by the reference TRBV7-8 and TRBJ2-1 genes, gives the full variable domain GAGVSQSPRYKVAKRGQDVALRCDPISGHVSLFWYQQALGQGPEFLTYFQNEAQLDKSGLPSDRFFAERPEGSVSTLKIQRTQQEDSAVYLCASSHSGRAYNEQFFGPGTRLTVL.